A single sample is the source of the 11 T cell receptor beta chains below, sequenced in a study of blood T cell repertoires in COVID-19. Only in-frame clones appear in the TCRdb table, and some are missing; sequencing was by immunoSEQ multiplex PCR. Of about 29,000 clones listed, roughly nine tenths are singletons. Sequenced sample: peripheral blood. The receptors were sampled from a man in his 70s with active COVID-19.

The chain recombines TRBV6-1 with TRBJ1-1; D remains ambiguous. V shed 3 bases and J shed 6 bases, with 17 bases lying between them. CDR1 MNHNS and CDR2 SASEGT come from the germline V gene. The CDR3 spans 15 residues. The CDR3 DNA is TGTGCCAGCAGTGATTCCGGTCGAGGGTCCGCTGAAGCTTTCTTT. The encoded protein is CASSDSGRGSAEAFF.

The chain links TRBV5-1 to TRBJ1-2; D not certain. Between the trimmed V and J ends, which lost 0 bases and 2 bases, there was a span of 8 bases. From germline, CDR1 is SGHRS and CDR2 YFSETQ. This CDR3 is 14 amino acids long. The CDR3 protein is CASSLGGENYGYTF. CDR3 in DNA: TGCGCCAGCAGCTTGGGTGGGGAGAACTATGGCTACACCTTC.

The V and J genes are TRBV11-3 and TRBJ2-7; 9 nucleotides match TRBD1. Germline assignment: CDR1 SGHNT and CDR2 YENEEA. Germline trimming cut 5 bases from V and 4 bases from J; bases unmatched to any gene: 9. The CDR3 length is 15 residues. The CDR3 protein is CASSKGVQGAYEQYF. CDR3 nucleotides: TGTGCCAGCAGCAAGGGGGTACAGGGGGCTTACGAGCAGTACTTC.

This clone was observed a single time. The rearrangement links TRBV6-2 or TRBV6-3 to TRBJ2-7; 10 bases align to TRBD1. V gave up 6 bases and J gave up 2 bases; unmatched junction bases: 7. The CDR3 is 15 residues long. Per germline, CDR1 MNHEY and CDR2 SVGEGT. This CDR3 is CASSRDRGKAYEQYF. The CDR3 DNA sequence: TGTGCCAGCAGCCGGGACAGGGGTAAGGCCTACGAGCAGTACTTC.

The chain joins TRBV7-3 to TRBJ2-1, with 15 bases aligning to TRBD2. The J segment lost 3 bases and the V segment lost 5 bases, leaving 11 bases of the junction unmatched. The CDR3 totals 19 residues. Germline V gene sequence: CDR1 SGHTA, CDR2 FQGTGA. CDR3 coding DNA: TGTGCCAGCAGCCCCGCCTATGGGACTAGCGGGGGGTACTACAATGAGCAGTTCTTC. As protein: CASSPAYGTSGGYYNEQFF.

The V call is TRBV4-3, the J call TRBJ2-7; TRBD2 agrees at 16 bases. CDR3 length: 19 residues. Germline values: CDR1 LGHNA, CDR2 YSLEER. The ends lost 4 bases at V and 3 bases at J; junction bases unmatched: 12. Here the CDR3 DNA reads TGCGCCAGCAGCCCCGTACTGGGGACTAGCGGGGGGGCAGTCTACGAGCAGTACTTC. This sequence encodes CASSPVLGTSGGAVYEQYF.

Only one count was recorded for this clone. V is TRBV3-1 (or the pseudogene TRBV3-2) and J is TRBJ1-2; tentative D call: TRBD1 (5 bases). V shed 1 base and J shed 1 base, with 10 bases lying between them. The germline V gene has CDR1 LGHDT and CDR2 YNNKEL (reference sequence). This CDR3 contains 15 residues. CDR3 amino acids: CASSQVTGRNYGYTF. For the CDR3, the DNA is TGTGCCAGCAGCCAAGTAACAGGACGTAACTATGGCTACACCTTC.

In this sample, this clone turned up once. The chain carries TRBV28 and TRBJ2-3; 9 nucleotides line up with TRBD2. Germline V lookup: CDR1 MDHEN, CDR2 SYDVKM. The V gene end was trimmed by 2 bases and the J gene end by 2 bases; junction bases not matched to a gene: 5. The CDR3 is made up of 16 amino acids. Here the CDR3 DNA reads TGTGCCAGCAGTTTACGGCTAGCGGGGATCACAGATACGCAGTATTTT. Amino acids: CASSLRLAGITDTQYF.

The CDR3 coding sequence is TGCGCCAGCAGCTCTGTGGGAGGCACTGAAGCTTTCTTT. Its translation is CASSSVGGTEAFF. The rearrangement links TRBV5-1 to TRBJ1-1; D is unresolved. This CDR3 region has 13 residues. Germline V gives CDR1 SGHRS, CDR2 YFSETQ. The ends were cut back, 3 bases at V and 4 bases at J, with 10 bases in the middle.

The chain recombines TRBV9 with TRBJ2-7; 8 bases align to TRBD1. Unmatched junction bases numbered 7, after V lost 3 bases and J lost 5 bases. CDR1 and CDR2 from the germline V gene are SGDLS and YYNGEE. CDR3 length: 14 residues. CDR3 amino acids: CASSDPGGRDEQYF. Written as DNA, the CDR3 is TGTGCCAGCAGCGACCCAGGGGGCCGGGACGAGCAGTACTTC. The variable domain in full, with the rest retrieved from reference TRBV9 and TRBJ2-7, is DSGVTQTPKHLITATGQRVTLRCSPRSGDLSVYWYQQSLDQGLQFLIQYYNGEERAKGNILERFSAQQFPDLHSELNLSSLELGDSALYFCASSDPGGRDEQYFGPGTRLTVT.

The V and J genes are TRBV7-2 and TRBJ2-7, with 7 bases matching TRBD1. Germline assignment: CDR1 SGHTA and CDR2 FQGNSA. The CDR3 is made up of 13 amino acids. Losses at the gene ends were 6 bases for V and 2 bases for J; bases not matched to a gene: 4. The CDR3, as DNA: TGTGCCAGCAGTTACAGGGGCCCCTACGAGCAGTACTTC. This translates into CASSYRGPYEQYF.